This TCR beta chain was identified in a study of shared clonotypes between healthy human individuals. The CDR3 has 13 amino acids. Germline V gene lookup returns CDR1 MNHEY and CDR2 SVGAGI. Naive CD8 populations comprised CD45RO-negative cells positively selected for CCR7, excluding terminally differentiated effector memory CD45RA+ cells. Clones were read by immunoSEQ multiplex PCR, and TCRdb kept only the in-frame ones, dropping some. The table includes over 2 million clones, about 94% detected once. Broader study findings: Large sequencing depth failed to make sorted-subset sequencing complete, rarefaction showed.

Of note for this clone: Its antigen remains unknown.

Input material: naive CD8+ T cells sorted from blood. The chain carries TRBV6-5 and TRBJ2-5; the match to TRBD2 covers 11 bases. The closer fit of TRBJ2-7 to the DNA end suggests the J call may be wrong. The source of this sequence is a man aged 18 to 29 in good health. The CDR3 region is CASSLAGGYEQYF. Written as DNA, the CDR3 is TGTGCCAGCAGTCTAGCGGGAGGATACGAGCAGTACTTC.